Listed here are 9 T cell receptor beta chains from one sample, sequenced in a study of human T cells and chemical hapten exposure. From the 5' RACE reads, TCRdb called clonotypes with MiXCR, one entry per CDR3 protein. The sample gives about 110,000 distinct CDR3 sequences, approximately 20% of which show up once; around 2.8% is in the top ten. The total RNA was obtained from whole blood that was not fractionated. These receptors came from a human donor in good health.

CDR3 sequence: CASSGTGGAGTDTQYF. The CDR3 bases are TGTGCCAGCAGCGGCACGGGCGGGGCAGGGACAGATACGCAGTATTTT. The J gene is TRBJ2-3, the V gene TRBV7-3; D may be TRBD2 (6 bases). CDR1 SGHTA and CDR2 FQGTGA come from the germline V gene. The CDR3 is 16 amino acids. V lost 5 bases to trimming and J lost 3 bases, with 18 bases between them.

This clonotype has more than one count but fewer than ten. The V call is TRBV5-4, the J call TRBJ2-7; maybe TRBD2 (6 bases). The CDR3 sequence is 14 residues long. Germline CDR1 SGHNT, CDR2 YYREEE (reference sequence). The germline V and J ends were trimmed by 3 bases and 6 bases, with 16 bases remaining between them. In nucleotides, the CDR3 is TGTGCCAGCAGCTCTGACCGGGACTCGCTCGAGCAGTACTTC. It is translated as CASSSDRDSLEQYF.

The chain recombines TRBV28 with TRBJ2-7, with 11 bases fitting TRBD2. Germline V gives CDR1 MDHEN, CDR2 SYDVKM. This CDR3 is built from 14 residues. V lost 5 bases and J lost 4; bases outside the gene matches: 4. The CDR3 loop reads CASSRTSGLYEQYF. CDR3 coding DNA: TGTGCCAGCAGTCGGACTAGCGGGCTTTACGAGCAGTACTTC.

The table lists this clonotype with a few counts. The rearrangement links TRBV9 to TRBJ1-1, with TRBD1 matching over 9 bases. The CDR3 runs 13 residues. V lost 0 bases to trimming and J lost 8 bases; unmatched junction nucleotides: 2. The germline gives CDR1 SGDLS, CDR2 YYNGEE. This chain's CDR3 is CASSVGGTGEAFF. The CDR3 DNA is TGTGCCAGCAGCGTAGGCGGGACAGGGGAAGCTTTCTTT.

The gene calls are TRBV29-1 and TRBJ2-3, with D perhaps matching TRBD2 (6 bases). This CDR3 contains 14 residues. Germline values: CDR1 SQVTM, CDR2 ANQGSEA. With 4 bases removed from V and 1 base from J, the gap between germline ends came to 12 bases. CDR3 nucleotides: TGCAGCGTTGTTACCGGAGGGGGCACAGATACGCAGTATTTT. Protein product: CSVVTGGGTDTQYF.

This clonotype was detected a few times. The CDR3: CSVEGQAEETQYF. The CDR3 DNA reads TGCAGCGTTGAAGGGCAGGCTGAAGAGACCCAGTACTTC. The genes are TRBV29-1 and TRBJ2-5; D uncertain. Between the trimmed V and J ends, which lost 1 base and 3 bases, there was a span of 9 bases. This CDR3 is 13 amino acids long. Looked up from germline, CDR1 is SQVTM and CDR2 is ANQGSEA. Supplemented by reference TRBV29-1 and TRBJ2-5, the full variable domain reads SAVISQKPSRDICQRGTSLTIQCQVDSQVTMMFWYRQQPGQSLTLIATANQGSEATYESGFVIDKFPISRPNLTFSTLTVSNMSPEDSSIYLCSVEGQAEETQYFGPGTRLLVL.

The gene calls are TRBV27 and TRBJ2-5; TRBD2 matches 8 bases. This CDR3 is 16 amino acids long. Trimming cost V 6 bases and J 9 bases; bases outside gene matches: 18. CDR1 and CDR2 from the germline V gene are MNHEY and SMNVEV (reference sequence). The CDR3 is CASRPTLAGSWGSQYF. CDR3 DNA sequence: TGTGCCAGCAGGCCGACCCTAGCGGGCTCATGGGGGTCCCAGTACTTC.

The chain combines TRBV11-1 with TRBJ2-3; D gene ambiguous. Germline V CDR1 and CDR2: SGHAT, FQDESV (reference sequence). This CDR3 is 12 amino acids long. V lost 4 bases, J lost 3 bases, and 5 bases lay in between. CDR3 nucleotides: TGTGCCAGCAGCTATCTGACAGATACGCAGTATTTT. Protein: CASSYLTDTQYF.

This clonotype has just a few counts. The rearrangement uses TRBV7-8 and TRBJ1-6; 9 nucleotides line up with TRBD1. The CDR3 covers 16 residues. Germline values: CDR1 SGHVS, CDR2 FQNEAQ. V lost 1 base to trimming and J lost 7 bases; unmatched junction nucleotides: 5. CDR3 nucleotides: TGTGCCAGCAGCTTAGAGGGACAGGGAATCAATTCACCCCTCCACTTT. It translates to CASSLEGQGINSPLHF.